The next 29 T cell receptor beta chains were all read from a single sample in a study of CXCR3-negative and CXCR3-positive naive CD8 T cells. With UMI labels, 5' RACE was used to prepare the TRB cDNA libraries. TCRdb re-called the 5' RACE reads, yielding one record per CDR3 amino acid sequence without DNA. The sample totals tens of thousands of distinct CDR3 sequences. Sequenced input: naive CXCR3- CD8+ T cells from blood. Subset specified: CD45RO-CCR7+CD27+CD95- naive CD8+ T cells lacking CXCR3 (TNR3-). These receptor sequences come from a human donor in good health. Some clones in this sample may be carry-over from other donors' samples.

This sequence joins TRBV11-1 and TRBJ2-3; TCRdb's D call, TRBD1, is unchecked because there is no DNA. The length of the CDR3 is 15 residues. Germline assignment: CDR1 SGHAT and CDR2 FQDESV (reference sequence). The chain's CDR3 is CASSLFRGSGGHQYF.

The chain combines TRBV20-1 with TRBJ2-7; TCRdb's D call, TRBD1, is unchecked because there is no DNA. The CDR3 has 15 amino acids. CDR1 and CDR2 (germline): DFQATT, SNEGSKA (reference sequence). CDR3: CSARDGGQGAYEQYF.

This sequence joins TRBV29-1 and TRBJ2-5; TCRdb's D call, TRBD2, is unchecked because there is no DNA. Germline CDR1 SQVTM, CDR2 ANQGSEA. This CDR3 is built from 16 residues. CDR3 region: CSVEDWRLAGDETQYF.

This clonotype is labeled medium-sized based on frequency. This chain connects TRBV7-6 to TRBJ1-6; TCRdb picks TRBD1, but there is no DNA to check that call. CDR1 and CDR2 from the germline V gene are SGHVS and FNYEAQ. This CDR3 has 17 amino acids. The CDR3 spells CASSFTQPGAMNSPLHF. The full variable domain, with the rest looked up from reference TRBV7-6 and TRBJ1-6, is GAGVSQSPRYKVTKRGQDVALRCDPISGHVSLYWYRQALGQGPEFLTYFNYEAQQDKSGLPNDRFSAERPEGSISTLTIQRTEQRDSAMYRCASSFTQPGAMNSPLHFGNGTRLTVT.

This chain joins TRBV11-3 and TRBJ2-7; TCRdb gives TRBD1 as the D gene, but with no DNA this cannot be confirmed. Germline values: CDR1 SGHNT, CDR2 YENEEA. There are 15 residues in the CDR3. CDR3 protein: CASSSRGTGDYEQYF.

The V gene is TRBV7-2, the J gene TRBJ2-5. The CDR3 is 14 amino acids. Germline CDR1 is SGHTA and CDR2 is FQGNSA. The CDR3 sequence: CASSSSGSGETQYF. The whole variable domain, filled in from reference TRBV7-2 and TRBJ2-5, reads GAGVSQSPSNKVTEKGKDVELRCDPISGHTALYWYRQSLGQGLEFLIYFQGNSAPDKSGLPSDRFSAERTGGSVSTLTIQRTQQEDSAVYLCASSSSGSGETQYFGPGTRLLVL.

The genes are TRBV7-8 and TRBJ1-2; TCRdb designates TRBD1, a call that cannot be tested without DNA. The CDR3 loop spans 13 amino acids. Germline values: CDR1 SGHVS, CDR2 FQNEAQ. CDR3 loop: CASSLEGQVVHTF.

The chain combines TRBV6-6 with TRBJ2-1. The germline gives CDR1 MNHNY, CDR2 SVGAGI (reference sequence). This CDR3 has 11 amino acids. This chain's CDR3 is CASSTYNEQFF.

The gene calls are TRBV21-1 and TRBJ2-7. TRBV21-1 is termed a pseudogene. The CDR3 consists of 11 residues. Here the CDR3 reads CVGQTYYEQYF.

The chain uses TRBV29-1 and TRBJ2-2; the D call from TCRdb, TRBD1, cannot be confirmed without DNA. This CDR3 contains 16 residues. Germline CDR1 is SQVTM and CDR2 is ANQGSEA. The CDR3 reads CSVEGWTGGNTGELFF.

In terms of frequency, this clonotype is medium-sized. The CDR3 sequence is CASSYAGVQFF. The V call is TRBV6-2 or TRBV6-3, the J call TRBJ2-1. The germline V gene has CDR1 MNHEY and CDR2 SVGEGT. This CDR3 is 11 amino acids long.

V gene TRBV29-1 combines with J gene TRBJ2-1; with no DNA, the TCRdb D assignment of TRBD2 cannot be verified. Germline V gene lookup returns CDR1 SQVTM and CDR2 ANQGSEA. This CDR3 region has 13 residues. CDR3 sequence: CSVEWAGGRFKFF.

The chain is built from TRBV4-1 and TRBJ1-2. Germline V gene sequence: CDR1 MGHRA, CDR2 YSYEKL. The length of the CDR3 is 14 residues. CDR3 residues: CASSQDKRGYGYTF.

This chain uses TRBV3-1 with TRBJ2-2; the TRBD1 assignment by TCRdb is unverifiable without DNA. The germline gives CDR1 LGHDT, CDR2 YNNKEL (reference sequence). The CDR3 runs 16 residues. CDR3 sequence: CASSPPGTLNTGELFF.

The chain recombines TRBV7-9 with TRBJ2-2; the D call of TRBD1 rests on TCRdb alone, since no DNA is present to check it. The CDR3 totals 18 residues. Germline-derived CDR1 and CDR2 are SEHNR and FQNEAQ (reference sequence). The CDR3 loop reads CASSFPSRGGANTGELFF.

The V call is TRBV28, the J call TRBJ2-1. The germline V gene encodes CDR1 MDHEN and CDR2 SYDVKM. The CDR3 is made up of 13 amino acids. CDR3 residues: CASSLGRVNEQFF.

This sequence joins TRBV7-9 and TRBJ2-7; the TCRdb D gene call, TRBD1, has no DNA to confirm it. Germline lookup yields CDR1 SEHNR and CDR2 FQNEAQ (reference sequence). This CDR3 has 16 amino acids. The CDR3 protein is CASSSGQAYLSYEQYF. The full variable domain, with the rest looked up from reference TRBV7-9 and TRBJ2-7, is DTGVSQNPRHKITKRGQNVTFRCDPISEHNRLYWYRQTLGQGPEFLTYFQNEAQLEKSRLLSDRFSAERPKGSFSTLEIQRTEQGDSAMYLCASSSGQAYLSYEQYFGPGTRLTVT.

The chain carries TRBV27 and TRBJ2-7; TCRdb indicates TRBD2, and absent DNA this call remains unverified. CDR1 is MNHEY, CDR2 SMNVEV, per germline (reference sequence). The CDR3 length is 13 residues. CDR3 region: CASTDGLAGSQYF.

According to its frequency, this clonotype is medium-sized. CDR3 in amino acids: CSARDGSGGETDTQYF. V gene TRBV20-1 combines with J gene TRBJ2-3; with no DNA, the TCRdb D assignment of TRBD2 cannot be verified. CDR3 length equals 16 residues. Per the germline V gene, CDR1 is DFQATT and CDR2 is SNEGSKA (reference sequence).

This CDR3 is CASSQVGQAGEQYF. The chain uses TRBV4-1 and TRBJ2-7; the TRBD1 assignment by TCRdb is unverifiable without DNA. CDR1 is MGHRA and CDR2 is YSYEKL in the germline V gene. The CDR3 totals 14 residues.

The chain has TRBV7-2 and TRBJ2-7; lacking DNA, the TRBD1 call made by TCRdb goes unchecked. The CDR3 length is 15 residues. Germline V gene lookup returns CDR1 SGHTA and CDR2 FQGNSA. The CDR3 protein is CASGEGTGPSYEQYF. Filled out from reference TRBV7-2 and TRBJ2-7, the complete variable domain reads GAGVSQSPSNKVTEKGKDVELRCDPISGHTALYWYRQSLGQGLEFLIYFQGNSAPDKSGLPSDRFSAERTGGSVSTLTIQRTQQEDSAVYLCASGEGTGPSYEQYFGPGTRLTVT.

The chain is built from TRBV14 and TRBJ2-1; checking the TCRdb D call of TRBD2 is not possible without DNA. The CDR3 is 16 residues long. Germline CDR1 is SGHDN and CDR2 is FVKESK. CDR3 region: CASSQDRSLRRGEQFF.

CDR3 region: CASSLASGGTYEQYF. J is TRBJ2-7 and V is TRBV5-1; lacking DNA, the TRBD1 call made by TCRdb goes unchecked. Germline V gene sequence: CDR1 SGHRS, CDR2 YFSETQ. The CDR3 covers 15 residues.

The chain uses TRBV28 and TRBJ2-4; TCRdb lists TRBD1, though no DNA is available to test this call. The germline V gene encodes CDR1 MDHEN and CDR2 SYDVKM. The CDR3 consists of 16 residues. CDR3 region: CASSWGTVVARNIQYF.

The chain couples TRBV7-9 to TRBJ2-5; absent DNA, TCRdb's TRBD2 call cannot be checked. Germline V gives CDR1 SEHNR, CDR2 FQNEAQ (reference sequence). There are 16 residues in the CDR3. CDR3 amino acids: CASSPTAGGPGETQYF.

The V and J genes are TRBV28 and TRBJ2-7; TCRdb's D gene call, TRBD1, goes unchecked for lack of DNA. There are 15 residues in the CDR3. CDR1 MDHEN and CDR2 SYDVKM come from the germline V gene. This CDR3 reads CASSSTGGVRIEQYF.

The chain has TRBV20-1 and TRBJ2-2. From germline, CDR1 is DFQATT and CDR2 SNEGSKA (reference sequence). The CDR3 is 15 residues long. The CDR3 is CSAREFTFTTGELFF.

V gene TRBV29-1 combines with J gene TRBJ2-7; TCRdb's D gene call, TRBD2, goes unchecked for lack of DNA. CDR3 length equals 14 residues. In germline, CDR1 is SQVTM, CDR2 ANQGSEA. CDR3 region: CSVEVAGGNYEQYF.

The CDR3 sequence: CASSLGTGSYNEQFF. This chain uses TRBV7-2 with TRBJ2-1; TCRdb names TRBD1, which stays unverified in the absence of DNA. Germline CDR1 SGHTA, CDR2 FQGNSA. The length of the CDR3 is 15 residues. Supplemented by reference TRBV7-2 and TRBJ2-1, the full variable domain reads GAGVSQSPSNKVTEKGKDVELRCDPISGHTALYWYRQSLGQGLEFLIYFQGNSAPDKSGLPSDRFSAERTGGSVSTLTIQRTQQEDSAVYLCASSLGTGSYNEQFFGPGTRLTVL.